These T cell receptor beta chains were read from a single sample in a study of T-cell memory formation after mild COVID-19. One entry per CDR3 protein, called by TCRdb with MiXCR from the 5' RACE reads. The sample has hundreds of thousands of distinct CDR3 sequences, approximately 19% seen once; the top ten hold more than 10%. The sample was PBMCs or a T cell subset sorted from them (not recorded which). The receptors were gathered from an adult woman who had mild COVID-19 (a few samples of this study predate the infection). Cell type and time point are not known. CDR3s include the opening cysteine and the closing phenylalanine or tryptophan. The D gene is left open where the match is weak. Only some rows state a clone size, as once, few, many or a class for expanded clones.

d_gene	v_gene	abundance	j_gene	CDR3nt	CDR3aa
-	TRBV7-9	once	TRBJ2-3	TGTGCCAGCAGCTTAGTCCCCTTCCAGAAAAACACAGATACGCAGTATTTT	CASSLVPFQKNTDTQYF
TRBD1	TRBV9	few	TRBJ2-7	TGTGCCAGCAGCCCCGGGGACAGGGGAGCCCACGAGCAGTACTTC	CASSPGDRGAHEQYF
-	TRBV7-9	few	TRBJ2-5	TGTGCCAGCAGCGTATGGGGGACCCAGTACTTC	CASSVWGTQYF
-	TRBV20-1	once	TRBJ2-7	TGCAGTGCTAGAGATCGAACTAGTCCGGGAAACGAGCAGTACTTC	CSARDRTSPGNEQYF
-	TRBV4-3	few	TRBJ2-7	TGCGCCAGCAGCCAAGAAGCTATTGTTTCCTACGAGCAGTACTTC	CASSQEAIVSYEQYF
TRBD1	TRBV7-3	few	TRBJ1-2	TGTGCCAGCAGCCCCGGACAGGGGATGAACTATGGCTACACCTTC	CASSPGQGMNYGYTF
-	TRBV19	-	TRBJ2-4	TGTGCCAGTAGTCCCCCGGAGCAGACTCTAGCCAAAAACATTCAGTACTTC	CASSPPEQTLAKNIQYF
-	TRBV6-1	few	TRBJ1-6	TGTGCCAGCAGTGAATGGAGCTCCTATAATTCACCCCTCCACTTT	CASSEWSSYNSPLHF
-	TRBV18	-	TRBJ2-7	TGTGCCAGCTCACCCGGCCACGAGCAGTACTTC	CASSPGHEQYF
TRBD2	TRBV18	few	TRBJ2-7	TGTGCCAGCTCTAAAGGAGCGGGAGGGACCTACGAGCAGTACTTC	CASSKGAGGTYEQYF
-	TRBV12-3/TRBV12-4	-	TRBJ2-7	TGTGCCAGCAGTTGGGGGTTTACCTACGAGCAGTACTTC	CASSWGFTYEQYF
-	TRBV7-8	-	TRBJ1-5	TGTGCCAGCAGCTTCTTTACACAACGACGGCTCAATCAGCCCCAGCATTTT	CASSFFTQRRLNQPQHF
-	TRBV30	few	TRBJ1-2	TGTGCCCGATTAACCGGGACAAGCTATGGCTACACCTTC	CARLTGTSYGYTF
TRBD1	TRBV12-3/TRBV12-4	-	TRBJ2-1	TGTGCCAGCAGCCCAGGGGGCAAGTACAATGAGCAGTTCTTC	CASSPGGKYNEQFF
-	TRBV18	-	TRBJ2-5	TGTGCCAGCTCACTTGACAGTAGAAAGACCCAGTACTTC	CASSLDSRKTQYF
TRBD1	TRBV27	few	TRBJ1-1	TGTGCCAGCCAAGTTGGGACAGGGATGAACACTGAAGCTTTCTTT	CASQVGTGMNTEAFF
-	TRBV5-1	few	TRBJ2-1	TGCGCCAGCAGCTTGCGCCCGGCAACGGACCTTGGTGAGCAGTTCTTC	CASSLRPATDLGEQFF
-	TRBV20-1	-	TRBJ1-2	TGCAGTGCTAGAGAGGGGAGCGACAGGCGAGGCTACACCTTC	CSAREGSDRRGYTF
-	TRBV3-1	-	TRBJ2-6	TGTGCCAGCAGAGATTGGACCTCTGGGGCCAACGTCCTGACTTTC	CASRDWTSGANVLTF
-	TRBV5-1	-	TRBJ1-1	TGCGCCAGCAGCTTGTTAGCGGTCGGGGAAACTGAAGCTTTCTTT	CASSLLAVGETEAFF
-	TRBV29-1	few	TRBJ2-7	TGCAGCGTTGCTGGGGCTTCCTACGAGCAGTACTTC	CSVAGASYEQYF
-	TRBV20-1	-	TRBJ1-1	TGCAGTGCTAGAGATTCGGCGTCTTTCATGAACACTGAAGCTTTCTTT	CSARDSASFMNTEAFF
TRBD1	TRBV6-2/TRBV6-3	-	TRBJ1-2	TGTGCCAGCAGGCCCGGGACAGATCTATATGGCTACACCTTC	CASRPGTDLYGYTF
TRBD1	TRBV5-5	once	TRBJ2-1	TGTGCCAGCAGCTTGTGGATTCGAGGACAGGGTCTTAGGGAGCAGTTCTTC	CASSLWIRGQGLREQFF
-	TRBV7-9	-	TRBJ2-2	TGTGCCAGCAGCTTAGCACAGAAGAACACCGGGGAGCTGTTTTTT	CASSLAQKNTGELFF
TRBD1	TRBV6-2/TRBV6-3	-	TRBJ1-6	TGTGCCAGCCCGGACAGGCCCAATTCACCCCTCCACTTT	CASPDRPNSPLHF
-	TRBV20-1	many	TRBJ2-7	TGCAGTGCTAGAGACGGGGATTCGAACGAGCAGTACTTC	CSARDGDSNEQYF
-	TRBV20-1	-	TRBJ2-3	TGCAGTGCTCCTGGCGGAGCTCCCCCTTATACGCAGTATTTT	CSAPGGAPPYTQYF
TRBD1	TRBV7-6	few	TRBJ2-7	TGTGCCAGCAGCTTAGGCCCCACCGGAACAGGGGGCGAGTACTTC	CASSLGPTGTGGEYF
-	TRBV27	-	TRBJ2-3	TGTGCCAGCAGTTTCGTGTTGGGACCCAGCACAGATACGCAGTATTTT	CASSFVLGPSTDTQYF
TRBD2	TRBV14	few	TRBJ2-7	TGTGCCAGCAGCCAGGGACTAGCGGGAAGGCAGTACTTC	CASSQGLAGRQYF
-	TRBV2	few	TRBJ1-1	TGTGCCAGCACGACGAGTGGAGACACTGAAGCTTTCTTT	CASTTSGDTEAFF
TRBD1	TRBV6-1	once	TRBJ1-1	TGTGCCAGCAGTGCCCGACAGGGGGGTAACTCTGAAGCTTTCTTT	CASSARQGGNSEAFF
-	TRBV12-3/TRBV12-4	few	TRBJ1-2	TGTGCCAGCAGTTTAGCGCTCGGTCACTATGGCTACACCTTC	CASSLALGHYGYTF
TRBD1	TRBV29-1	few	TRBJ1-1	TGCAGCGTACCGCTAGACAGGGAAAGTGAAGCTTTCTTT	CSVPLDRESEAFF
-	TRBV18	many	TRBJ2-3	TGTGCCAGCTCACCTCAACAGGAGAGCCAGGATACGCAGTATTTT	CASSPQQESQDTQYF
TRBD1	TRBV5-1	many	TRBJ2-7	TGTGCCAGCAGCCCCGGGACAGGGAGCTCCTACGAGCAGTACTTC	CASSPGTGSSYEQYF
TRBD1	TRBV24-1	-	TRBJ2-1	TGTGCCACCAGTGGCCCATCTCCCAGGGGGACAGGGGCCTACAATGAGCAGTTCTTC	CATSGPSPRGTGAYNEQFF
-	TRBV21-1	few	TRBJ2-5	TGTGCCAGCAGCAAAGGGCTAGCGGGAGCGGAGACCCAGTACTTC	CASSKGLAGAETQYF
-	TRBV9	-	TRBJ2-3	TGTGCCAGCAGCGTAGCAGCGGGCGGGGAAGATACGCAGTATTTT	CASSVAAGGEDTQYF
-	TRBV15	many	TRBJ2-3	TGTGCCACCAGCAGAGATCGATTGGGGGCCTCCACAGATACGCAGTATTTT	CATSRDRLGASTDTQYF
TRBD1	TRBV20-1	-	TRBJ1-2	TGCAGTGCGCTTTCGGGGACAGGCTATGGCTACACCTTC	CSALSGTGYGYTF